This T cell receptor (beta chain) was sequenced during a study of T cells after yellow fever vaccination. This clonotype was seen a few times. What it binds is unknown. Study results and limitations: A weaker secondary response peaked on day 5, the primary on day 15. A limited proportion of clonotypes was detected within both the CD4 and CD8 compartments. Contamination of FACS-sorted repertoires by abundant clonotypes from the bulk population could occur.

5'RACE template switching produced TCR cDNA carrying a universal primer site and UMIs. Each CDR3 protein gets one entry after TCRdb re-called the 5' RACE reads with MiXCR. The sample holds around 360,000 distinct CDR3 sequences, around a tenth seen once. Germline V gene sequence: CDR1 SGDLS, CDR2 YYNGEE. This CDR3 is 15 amino acids long. With 1 base clipped from V and 3 bases from J, the junction kept 6 bases outside the gene matches. The rearrangement links TRBV9 to TRBJ2-5; 7 bases map to TRBD2. The sequence was obtained from a man aged 18 to 29 who received the YFV17D yellow fever vaccine. The material sequenced was PBMCs, taken on the day of the first yellow fever vaccination. In DNA form, the CDR3 reads TGTGCCAGCAGCGTACTCTTTGGGAGGGAAGAGACCCAGTACTTC. This gives the protein CASSVLFGREETQYF.